Below, 9 T cell receptor beta chains from the same sample are listed, as sequenced in a study of healthy donors' naive CD4 and CD8 T cells. A linear amplification protocol produced the TCR libraries from 500 ng of total RNA. TCRdb called the reads again in MiXCR, with one record for every CDR3 protein. The data contain 180,000 or so distinct CDR3 sequences, nearly 75% of them seen just once; the ten biggest clones take up 2.3%. The specimen sequenced was naive CD4+ and CD8+ T cells sorted from blood, pooled from several donors. The receptors were gathered from a pool of human donors in good health; the sample pools cells from several healthy donors.

This clonotype was counted a single time. The chain has TRBV11-2 and TRBJ2-5, with D perhaps TRBD1 or TRBD2 (6 bases each). The CDR3 extends over 20 amino acids. V dropped 0 bases and J dropped 5 bases, with 28 bases sitting between them. CDR1 and CDR2 (germline): SGHAT, FQNNGV. CDR3 nucleotides: TGTGCCAGCAGCTTAGATCGGGGGCGAGCAAAACCCCTACCACGGGAGACCCAGTACTTC. It is translated as CASSLDRGRAKPLPRETQYF.

This rearrangement joins TRBV18 to TRBJ2-1; 8 nucleotides agree with TRBD2. V dropped 4 bases and J dropped 0; count of bases not matched to a gene: 2. CDR3 length: 15 amino acids. Germline V gene data show CDR1 as KGHSH and CDR2 as LQKENI. This chain's CDR3 is CASSLAGYSYNEQFF. The CDR3 DNA reads TGTGCCAGCTCACTAGCGGGATACTCCTACAATGAGCAGTTCTTC.

The J gene is TRBJ2-6, the V gene TRBV6-6; D not certain. V lost 5 bases to trimming and J lost 0 bases, with 8 bases between them. Germline V CDR1 and CDR2: MNHNY, SVGAGI (reference sequence). This CDR3 spans 15 amino acids. This CDR3 reads CASSRDSSGANVLTF. CDR3 sequence (DNA): TGTGCCAGCAGTCGTGATAGCTCTGGGGCCAACGTCCTGACTTTC.

The chain is built from TRBV19 and TRBJ2-7, with 10 bases that match TRBD1. The J segment lost 4 bases and the V segment lost 7 bases, leaving 7 bases of the junction unmatched. The CDR3 spans 14 residues. CDR1 LNHDA and CDR2 SQIVND come from the germline V gene (reference sequence). CDR3 sequence reads: CASTPGDRGYEQYF. The DNA of the CDR3 is TGTGCCAGTACCCCAGGGGACAGGGGTTACGAGCAGTACTTC.

The chain has TRBV7-8 and TRBJ2-7, with D possibly matching TRBD1 (5 bases). The germline V gene encodes CDR1 SGHVS and CDR2 FQNEAQ. V gave up 1 base and J gave up 4 bases, with 11 bases separating them. This CDR3 comprises 14 residues. The CDR3 here is CASSLDRMLYEQYF. The CDR3 DNA is TGTGCCAGCAGCTTAGACAGGATGTTGTACGAGCAGTACTTC.

The chain uses TRBV5-4 and TRBJ2-7; D not certain. This CDR3 spans 12 amino acids. The germline V gene encodes CDR1 SGHNT and CDR2 YYREEE (reference sequence). V gave up 3 bases and J gave up 0 bases, with 4 bases separating them. The CDR3 reads CASSSASYEQYF. DNA for the CDR3: TGTGCCAGCAGCTCTGCCTCCTACGAGCAGTACTTC. The full variable domain, completed using reference TRBV5-4 and TRBJ2-7, is ETGVTQSPTHLIKTRGQQVTLRCSSQSGHNTVSWYQQALGQGPQFIFQYYREEENGRGNFPPRFSGLQFPNYSSELNVNALELDDSALYLCASSSASYEQYFGPGTRLTVT.

This clonotype was found a few times. This chain links TRBV30 with TRBJ1-5; possible D gene TRBD1, 5 bases. Germline values: CDR1 GTSNPN, CDR2 SVGIG (reference sequence). The V end was cut by 0 bases, the J end by 5 bases, with 11 bases between. This CDR3 region has 14 residues. The CDR3 DNA follows: TGTGCCTGGAGTGTATTGGGGGGTCATCAGCCCCAGCATTTT. Amino acid sequence: CAWSVLGGHQPQHF.

The chain has TRBV19 and TRBJ1-2; possible D gene TRBD1, 6 bases. Germline assignment: CDR1 LNHDA and CDR2 SQIVND (reference sequence). The V end lost 6 bases, the J end lost 8 bases, and 16 bases lay between the germline ends. This CDR3 region has 13 residues. The CDR3 reads CASSPGQQLGYTF. CDR3 bases: TGTGCCAGTAGCCCTGGACAGCAATTGGGCTACACCTTC.

V gene TRBV19 combines with J gene TRBJ1-2; TRBD1 aligns across 8 bases. This CDR3 contains 14 residues. V lost 7 bases and J lost 5; bases outside the gene matches: 9. The germline gives CDR1 LNHDA, CDR2 SQIVND (reference sequence). CDR3 sequence: CASTGTGVSYGYTF. DNA for the CDR3: TGTGCCAGTACCGGGACAGGAGTATCGTATGGCTACACCTTC.